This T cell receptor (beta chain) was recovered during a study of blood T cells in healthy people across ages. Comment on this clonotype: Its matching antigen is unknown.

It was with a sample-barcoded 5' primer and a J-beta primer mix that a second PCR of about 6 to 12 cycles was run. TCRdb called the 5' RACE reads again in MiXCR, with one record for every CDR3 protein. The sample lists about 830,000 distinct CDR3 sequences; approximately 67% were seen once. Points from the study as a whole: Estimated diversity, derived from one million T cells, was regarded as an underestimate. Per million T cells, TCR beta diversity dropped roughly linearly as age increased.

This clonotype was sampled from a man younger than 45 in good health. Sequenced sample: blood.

The CDR3 DNA sequence: TGTGCCAGCAGCCCCGGACTAGGGTGGGCTGAGACCCAGTACTTC. As protein: CASSPGLGWAETQYF. This rearrangement joins TRBV9 to TRBJ2-5; 7 positions agree with TRBD2. Unmatched junction bases numbered 11, after V lost 4 bases and J lost 5 bases. The CDR3 has 15 residues. Germline CDR1 reads SGDLS; CDR2 reads YYNGEE.